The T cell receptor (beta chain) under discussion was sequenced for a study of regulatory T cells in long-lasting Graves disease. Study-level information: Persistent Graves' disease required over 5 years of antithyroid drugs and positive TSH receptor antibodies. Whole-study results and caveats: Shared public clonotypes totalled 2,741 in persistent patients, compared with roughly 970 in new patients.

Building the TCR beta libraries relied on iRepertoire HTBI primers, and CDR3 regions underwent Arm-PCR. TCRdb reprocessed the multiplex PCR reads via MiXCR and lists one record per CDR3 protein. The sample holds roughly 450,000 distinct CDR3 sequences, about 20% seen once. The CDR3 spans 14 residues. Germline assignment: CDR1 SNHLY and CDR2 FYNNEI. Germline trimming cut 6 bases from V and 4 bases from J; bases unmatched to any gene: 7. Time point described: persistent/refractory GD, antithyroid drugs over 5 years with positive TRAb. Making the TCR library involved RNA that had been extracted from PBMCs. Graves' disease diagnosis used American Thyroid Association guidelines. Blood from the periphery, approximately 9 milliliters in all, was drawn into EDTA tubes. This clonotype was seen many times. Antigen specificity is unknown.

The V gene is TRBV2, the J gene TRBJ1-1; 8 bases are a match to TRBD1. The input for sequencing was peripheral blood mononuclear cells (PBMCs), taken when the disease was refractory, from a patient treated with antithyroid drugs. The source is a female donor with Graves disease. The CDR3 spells CASRAGGVGTEAFF. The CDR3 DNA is TGTGCCAGCAGGGCAGGGGGCGTTGGCACTGAAGCTTTCTTT.